These 25 T cell receptor beta chains originate from one sample sequenced in a study of blood T cell repertoires in COVID-19. Clones were read by immunoSEQ multiplex PCR, and TCRdb kept only the in-frame ones, dropping some. This sample has some 62,000 clones, with more than 65% found just once. Sequenced: peripheral blood. The receptor source for this set is a woman over 75 with active or convalescent COVID-19.

The V and J genes are TRBV5-4 and TRBJ1-5, with unresolved D. The germline CDR1 and CDR2 sequences are SGHNT and YYREEE (reference sequence). The CDR3 has 17 residues. Deletions cut 0 bases from V and 1 base from J, with 14 bases between. The CDR3 region has the DNA TGTGCCAGCAGCTTGGCCAATTGGGGAGAAAGCAATCAGCCCCAGCATTTT. Protein sequence: CASSLANWGESNQPQHF.

The chain joins TRBV18 to TRBJ1-2, with D tentatively TRBD1 (5 bases). Trimming cost V 0 bases and J 8 bases, with 10 bases left between them. Germline CDR1 and CDR2: KGHSH and LQKENI. CDR3 length: 13 amino acids. The CDR3 nucleotides read TGTGCCAGCTCACCACCCCAGGGAGGAGGCTACACCTTC. Its translation is CASSPPQGGGYTF. The whole variable domain, remainder taken from reference TRBV18 and TRBJ1-2, is NAGVMQNPRHLVRRRGQEARLRCSPMKGHSHVYWYRQLPEEGLKFMVYLQKENIIDESGMPKERFSAEFPKEGPSILRIQQVVRGDSAAYFCASSPPQGGGYTFGSGTRLTVV.

This chain joins TRBV7-8 and TRBJ1-1; TRBD1 aligns across 7 bases. The CDR3 runs 14 residues. From germline, CDR1 is SGHVS and CDR2 FQNEAQ. Trimming removed 6 bases from V and 3 bases from J; junction bases left unmatched: 7. CDR3 loop: CASSPNRGYTEAFF. The CDR3 nucleotides are TGTGCCAGCAGTCCGAACAGGGGATACACTGAAGCTTTCTTT.

This clone was recorded once. This sequence joins TRBV5-1 and TRBJ2-7; 7 positions match TRBD1. CDR3 length: 14 amino acids. Germline V gene data show CDR1 as SGHRS and CDR2 as YFSETQ. After removal of 4 bases from V and 7 bases from J, the junction contained 11 bases not matched to a gene. The CDR3 here is CASSQGQYSSEQYF. The CDR3 region has the DNA TGCGCCAGCAGCCAGGGACAGTATAGTTCGGAGCAGTACTTC.

The rearrangement joins TRBV4-1 to TRBJ2-5; 9 bases align to TRBD1. Germline V gene data show CDR1 as MGHRA and CDR2 as YSYEKL. V lost 0 bases, J lost 4 bases, and 3 bases stayed unmatched. This CDR3 contains 15 residues. The CDR3 nucleotides are TGCGCCAGCAGCCAAGATACGGGACAGGGAGAGACCCAGTACTTC. Protein product: CASSQDTGQGETQYF.

The genes are TRBV11-1 and TRBJ2-5; maybe TRBD1 (6 bases). V was clipped by 4 bases and J by 1 base, with 10 bases between them. The CDR3 contains 14 residues. The V gene's germline CDR1 is SGHAT and CDR2 FQDESV (reference sequence). This chain's CDR3 is CASSSDRSQETQYF. Here the CDR3 DNA reads TGTGCCAGCAGCTCCGACAGGTCCCAAGAGACCCAGTACTTC.

The rearrangement links TRBV6-1 to TRBJ1-1, with D unresolved. This CDR3 region has 14 residues. Germline CDR1 MNHNS, CDR2 SASEGT. V lost 2 bases and J lost 4, with 11 bases in between. The CDR3 region is CASSETKSTTEAFF. CDR3 sequence (DNA): TGTGCCAGCAGTGAAACTAAATCGACCACTGAAGCTTTCTTT.

The chain links TRBV7-8 to TRBJ1-6; 8 nucleotides match TRBD1. J gave up 7 bases and V 5 bases, and 7 bases lay outside the gene matches. Germline-derived CDR1 and CDR2 are SGHVS and FQNEAQ. This CDR3 spans 15 amino acids. The CDR3 sequence is CASSARTGSNSPLHF. The DNA for the CDR3 is TGTGCCAGCAGCGCCCGGACAGGGAGCAATTCACCCCTCCACTTT.

The gene calls are TRBV2 and TRBJ1-6; possibly TRBD1 for D (6 bases). This CDR3 is 14 amino acids long. The germline gives CDR1 SNHLY, CDR2 FYNNEI. The ends were cut back, 6 bases at V and 3 bases at J, with 9 bases in the middle. The CDR3 nucleotides read TGTGCCAGCAGCCGGACAGACTATAATTCACCCCTCCACTTT. Amino acids: CASSRTDYNSPLHF.

Points on this clone: At the DNA level, this CDR3 is encoded by other sequences in the same sample as well. J is TRBJ1-3 and V is TRBV3-1 (or the pseudogene TRBV3-2); D unresolved. This CDR3 is built from 12 residues. V lost 1 base to trimming and J lost 4 bases, with 2 bases between them. From germline, CDR1 is LGHDT and CDR2 YNNKEL (reference sequence). As DNA, the CDR3 is TGTGCCAGCAGCCAAGCGGGAAACACCATATATTTT. Translating it yields CASSQAGNTIYF.

The chain has TRBV4-1 and TRBJ1-3; 7 positions match TRBD1. With 0 bases clipped from V and 8 bases from J, the junction kept 10 bases outside the gene matches. The CDR3 contains 16 residues. Germline V gene sequence: CDR1 MGHRA, CDR2 YSYEKL. Here the CDR3 DNA reads TGCGCCAGCAGCCAAGAGAGCGGGTCACAGGGGCACACCATATATTTT. Translating gives CASSQESGSQGHTIYF.

The CDR3 sequence: CASSYLWGGGNEKLFF. The CDR3 nucleotides read TGTGCCAGCAGTTACCTGTGGGGAGGTGGTAATGAAAAACTGTTTTTT. V and J are TRBV6-5 and TRBJ1-4; no reliable D call. Germline loops: CDR1 MNHEY, CDR2 SVGAGI. V gave up 2 bases and J gave up 4 bases, with 14 bases separating them. This CDR3 is built from 16 residues.

This rearrangement joins TRBV19 to TRBJ1-1; a weak D match, TRBD1 (5 bases). Between the trimmed V and J ends, which lost 5 bases and 3 bases, there was a span of 13 bases. There are 14 residues in the CDR3. From germline, CDR1 is LNHDA and CDR2 SQIVND (reference sequence). CDR3 DNA sequence: TGTGCCAGTAGTTACCAGGGCAGGTACACTGAAGCTTTCTTT. It encodes CASSYQGRYTEAFF.

This chain links TRBV19 with TRBJ1-6; a possible D gene is TRBD1 (5 bases). Trimming took off 3 bases at V and 8 bases at J, with 11 bases between the two ends. The CDR3 is 14 residues long. The germline CDR1 and CDR2 sequences are LNHDA and SQIVND (reference sequence). CDR3 in amino acids: CASSIRGPDSPLHF. In DNA form, the CDR3 reads TGTGCCAGTAGTATTAGGGGTCCGGATTCACCCCTCCACTTT.

The gene calls are TRBV2 and TRBJ1-5; D is uncertain. Germline V gene lookup returns CDR1 SNHLY and CDR2 FYNNEI. The V end was cut by 6 bases, the J end by 0 bases, with 6 bases between. The CDR3 has 13 residues. The CDR3 is CASRFNSNQPQHF. The CDR3 DNA reads TGTGCCAGCAGATTTAATAGCAATCAGCCCCAGCATTTT.

The rearrangement joins TRBV7-9 to TRBJ1-2, with D perhaps matching TRBD1 (5 bases). Trimming took 4 bases from V and 0 from J, leaving 15 bases between them. Germline V gene sequence: CDR1 SEHNR, CDR2 FQNEAQ (reference sequence). The CDR3 is 16 residues long. The CDR3 DNA follows: TGTGCCAGCAGCTCATCAGACAGCATTTCTAACTATGGCTACACCTTC. Translation: CASSSSDSISNYGYTF.

This clone was seen repeatedly, ten times or more. This chain links TRBV7-8 with TRBJ2-2; 7 bases line up with TRBD2. V shed 4 bases and J 0 bases; nucleotides not matched to a gene: 5. Germline assignment: CDR1 SGHVS and CDR2 FQNEAQ. CDR3 length: 16 residues. The CDR3 is CASSSGGYANTGELFF. The DNA for the CDR3 is TGTGCCAGCAGCTCCGGGGGGTACGCGAACACCGGGGAGCTGTTTTTT. Full variable domain (remainder filled in from reference TRBV7-8 and TRBJ2-2): GAGVSQSPRYKVAKRGQDVALRCDPISGHVSLFWYQQALGQGPEFLTYFQNEAQLDKSGLPSDRFFAERPEGSVSTLKIQRTQQEDSAVYLCASSSGGYANTGELFFGEGSRLTVL.

The chain recombines TRBV19 with TRBJ1-5; TRBD1 aligns across 7 bases. V dropped 0 bases and J dropped 3; count of bases not matched to a gene: 5. The length of the CDR3 is 16 residues. Germline CDR1 LNHDA, CDR2 SQIVND (reference sequence). The CDR3 DNA reads TGTGCCAGTAGTATAGATGGAGGGGGCTACAATCAGCCCCAGCATTTT. Translation gives CASSIDGGGYNQPQHF.

The J gene is TRBJ1-3, the V gene TRBV30; D might be TRBD1 (5 bases). CDR1 and CDR2 from the germline V gene are GTSNPN and SVGIG (reference sequence). The V end was cut by 4 bases, the J end by 2 bases, with 18 bases between. The CDR3 extends over 16 amino acids. Written as DNA, the CDR3 is TGTGCCTGGACGACCCTCAGAGACAGCACTGGAAACACCATATATTTT. It is translated as CAWTTLRDSTGNTIYF.

The J gene is TRBJ2-1, the V gene TRBV4-1, with D maybe TRBD2 (5 bases). Germline-derived CDR1 and CDR2 are MGHRA and YSYEKL. V was shortened by 2 bases and J by 4 bases, with 12 bases between the two germline ends. This CDR3 contains 15 residues. CDR3 in amino acids: CASSQSSTGYNEQFF. The CDR3 DNA reads TGCGCCAGCAGCCAATCTTCGACGGGATACAATGAGCAGTTCTTC.

This chain uses TRBV6-5 with TRBJ1-5; no firm D call. Trimming pared 7 bases from V and 5 bases from J, leaving 12 bases between. The germline V gene encodes CDR1 MNHEY and CDR2 SVGAGI. CDR3 length equals 13 residues. CDR3 bases: TGTGCCAGCACCGGCGGAGGATATCAGCCCCAGCATTTT. This encodes CASTGGGYQPQHF.

This chain joins TRBV10-2 and TRBJ1-1; a weak D match, TRBD1 (6 bases). V lost 3 bases, J lost 4 bases, and 12 bases lay in between. Germline values: CDR1 WSHSY, CDR2 SAAADI. The CDR3 has 14 residues. This chain's CDR3 is CASSEFTGLTEAFF. CDR3 DNA: TGCGCCAGCAGTGAATTTACAGGGCTCACTGAAGCTTTCTTT.

The gene calls are TRBV19 and TRBJ2-7, with 7 bases aligning to TRBD1. The CDR3 is 14 amino acids. The junction had 4 bases not matched to a gene; V was cut back by 5 bases and J by 0 bases. Per the germline V gene, CDR1 is LNHDA and CDR2 is SQIVND (reference sequence). The DNA of the CDR3 is TGTGCCAGTAGTGCTGGGGACAGCTCCTACGAGCAGTACTTC. Amino acid sequence: CASSAGDSSYEQYF.

The V call is TRBV6-4, the J call TRBJ2-1, with 11 bases lining up with TRBD2. Per germline, CDR1 MRHNA and CDR2 SNTAGT. With 3 bases clipped from V and 4 bases from J, the junction kept 5 bases outside the gene matches. The CDR3 consists of 16 residues. The CDR3 here is CASSDSGGASYNEQFF. In DNA, the CDR3 is TGTGCCAGCAGTGATAGCGGGGGGGCTTCATACAATGAGCAGTTCTTC.

By share of the sample, this clone is medium-sized. This sequence joins TRBV6-1 and TRBJ2-7, with D possibly matching TRBD1 (6 bases). Trimming took 1 base from V and 0 from J, leaving 13 bases between them. CDR3 length: 16 residues. CDR1 is MNHNS and CDR2 is SASEGT in the germline V gene. CDR3: CASSEVPGVTSYEQYF. The CDR3 DNA follows: TGTGCCAGCAGTGAAGTGCCAGGGGTAACCTCCTACGAGCAGTACTTC.